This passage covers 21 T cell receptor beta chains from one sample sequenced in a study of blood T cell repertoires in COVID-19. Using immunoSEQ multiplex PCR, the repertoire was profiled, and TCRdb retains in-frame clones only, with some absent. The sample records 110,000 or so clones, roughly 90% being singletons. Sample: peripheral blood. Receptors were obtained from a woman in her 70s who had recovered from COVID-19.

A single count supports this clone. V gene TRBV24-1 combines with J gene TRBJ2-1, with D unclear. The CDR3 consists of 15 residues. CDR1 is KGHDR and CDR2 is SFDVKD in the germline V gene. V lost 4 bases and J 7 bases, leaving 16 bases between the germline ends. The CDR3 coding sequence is TGTGCCACCAGTGACCACTATCTAGAGAATAATGAGCAGTTCTTC. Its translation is CATSDHYLENNEQFF.

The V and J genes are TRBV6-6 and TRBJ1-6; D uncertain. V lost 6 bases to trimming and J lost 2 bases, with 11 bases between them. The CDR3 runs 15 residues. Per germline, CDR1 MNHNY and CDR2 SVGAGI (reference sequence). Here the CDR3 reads CASSPTVTYNSPLHF. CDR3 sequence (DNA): TGTGCCAGCAGCCCCACAGTGACCTATAATTCACCCCTCCACTTT.

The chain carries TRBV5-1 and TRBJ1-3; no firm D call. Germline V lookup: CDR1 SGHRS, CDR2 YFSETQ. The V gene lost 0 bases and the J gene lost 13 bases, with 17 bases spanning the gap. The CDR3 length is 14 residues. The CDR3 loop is CASSLGQDGERIYF. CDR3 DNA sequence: TGCGCCAGCAGCTTGGGGCAGGACGGGGAACGAATATATTTT.

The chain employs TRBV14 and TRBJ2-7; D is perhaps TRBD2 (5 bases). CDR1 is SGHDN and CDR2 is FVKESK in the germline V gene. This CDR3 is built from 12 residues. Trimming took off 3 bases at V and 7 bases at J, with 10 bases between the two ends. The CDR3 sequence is CASSHGRREQYF. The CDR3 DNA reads TGTGCCAGCAGCCACGGCAGGAGGGAGCAGTACTTC. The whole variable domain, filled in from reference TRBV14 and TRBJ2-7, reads EAGVTQFPSHSVIEKGQTVTLRCDPISGHDNLYWYRRVMGKEIKFLLHFVKESKQDESGMPNNRFLAERTGGTYSTLKVQPAELEDSGVYFCASSHGRREQYFGPGTRLTVT.

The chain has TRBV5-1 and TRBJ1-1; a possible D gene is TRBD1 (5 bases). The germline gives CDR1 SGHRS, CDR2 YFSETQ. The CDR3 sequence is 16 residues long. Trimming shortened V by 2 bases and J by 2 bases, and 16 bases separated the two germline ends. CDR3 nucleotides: TGCGCCAGCAGCTTTGCAGGGTGGGTGTCTAACACTGAAGCTTTCTTT. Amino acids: CASSFAGWVSNTEAFF.

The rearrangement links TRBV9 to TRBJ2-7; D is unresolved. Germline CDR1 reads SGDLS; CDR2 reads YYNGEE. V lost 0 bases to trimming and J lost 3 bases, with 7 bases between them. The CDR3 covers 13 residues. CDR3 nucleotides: TGTGCCAGCAGCGTAGGTGGCAGCTACGAGCAGTACTTC. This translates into CASSVGGSYEQYF.

The CDR3 DNA follows: TGCGCCAGCAGCCCGACTAGCCCGGCGGGGGAGCAGTACTTC. Residues: CASSPTSPAGEQYF. This chain joins TRBV5-1 and TRBJ2-7; 7 bases line up with TRBD2. After removal of 4 bases from V and 7 bases from J, the junction contained 11 bases not matched to a gene. CDR1 and CDR2 (germline): SGHRS, YFSETQ. The CDR3 length is 14 residues.

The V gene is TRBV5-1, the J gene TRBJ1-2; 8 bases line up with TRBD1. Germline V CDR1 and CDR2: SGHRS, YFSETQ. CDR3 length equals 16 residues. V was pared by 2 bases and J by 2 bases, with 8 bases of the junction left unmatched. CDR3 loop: CASSFVGGTGNYGYTF. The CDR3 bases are TGCGCCAGCAGCTTCGTGGGGGGGACAGGCAACTATGGCTACACCTTC.

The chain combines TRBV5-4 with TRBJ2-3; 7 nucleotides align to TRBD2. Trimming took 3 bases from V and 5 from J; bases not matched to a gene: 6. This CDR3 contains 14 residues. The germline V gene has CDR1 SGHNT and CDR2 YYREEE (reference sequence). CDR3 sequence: CASSSGLDGDTQYF. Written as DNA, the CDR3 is TGTGCCAGCAGCTCCGGACTAGATGGAGATACGCAGTATTTT.

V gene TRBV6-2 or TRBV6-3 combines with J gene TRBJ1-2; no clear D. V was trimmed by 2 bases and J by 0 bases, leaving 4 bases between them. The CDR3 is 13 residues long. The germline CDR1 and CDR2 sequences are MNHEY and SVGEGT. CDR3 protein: CASSYRSNYGYTF. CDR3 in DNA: TGTGCCAGCAGTTACCGGTCTAACTATGGCTACACCTTC.

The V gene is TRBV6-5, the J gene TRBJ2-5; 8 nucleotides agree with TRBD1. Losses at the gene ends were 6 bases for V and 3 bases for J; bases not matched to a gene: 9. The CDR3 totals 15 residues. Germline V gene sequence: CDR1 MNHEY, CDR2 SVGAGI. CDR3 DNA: TGTGCCAGCAGCCTGGACAGGGTGAGCGAAGAGACCCAGTACTTC. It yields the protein CASSLDRVSEETQYF.

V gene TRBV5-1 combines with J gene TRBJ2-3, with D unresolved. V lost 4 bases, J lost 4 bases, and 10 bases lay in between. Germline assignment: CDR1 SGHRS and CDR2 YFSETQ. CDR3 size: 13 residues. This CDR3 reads CASSPREADTQYF. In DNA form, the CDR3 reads TGCGCCAGCAGCCCAAGAGAGGCAGATACGCAGTATTTT.

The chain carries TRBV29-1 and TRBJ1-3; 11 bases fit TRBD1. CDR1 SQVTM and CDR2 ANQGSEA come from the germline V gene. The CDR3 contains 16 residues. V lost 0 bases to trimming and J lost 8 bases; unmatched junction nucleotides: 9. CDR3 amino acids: CSVEDVGDRGVHTIYF. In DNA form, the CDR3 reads TGCAGCGTTGAAGACGTGGGGGACAGGGGGGTACACACCATATATTTT.

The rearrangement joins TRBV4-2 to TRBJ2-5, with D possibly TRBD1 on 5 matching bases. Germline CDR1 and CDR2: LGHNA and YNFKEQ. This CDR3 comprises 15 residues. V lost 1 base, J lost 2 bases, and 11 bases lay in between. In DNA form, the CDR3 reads TGTGCCAGCAGCCAAGCTGTGACAGAACAAGAGACCCAGTACTTC. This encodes CASSQAVTEQETQYF.

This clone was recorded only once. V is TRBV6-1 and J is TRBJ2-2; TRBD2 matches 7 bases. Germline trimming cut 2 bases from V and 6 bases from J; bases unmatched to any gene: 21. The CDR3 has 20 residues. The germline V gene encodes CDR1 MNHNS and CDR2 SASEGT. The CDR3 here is CASSERPSDPSGLAAGELFF. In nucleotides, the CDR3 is TGTGCCAGCAGTGAAAGGCCATCGGATCCTAGCGGCCTAGCCGCCGGGGAGCTGTTTTTT.

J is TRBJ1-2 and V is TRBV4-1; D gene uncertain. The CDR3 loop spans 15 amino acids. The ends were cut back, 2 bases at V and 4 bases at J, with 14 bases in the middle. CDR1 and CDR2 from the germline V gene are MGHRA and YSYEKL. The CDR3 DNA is TGCGCCAGCAGCCAACTCCCCCAACGCGGCTATGGCTACACCTTC. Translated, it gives CASSQLPQRGYGYTF.

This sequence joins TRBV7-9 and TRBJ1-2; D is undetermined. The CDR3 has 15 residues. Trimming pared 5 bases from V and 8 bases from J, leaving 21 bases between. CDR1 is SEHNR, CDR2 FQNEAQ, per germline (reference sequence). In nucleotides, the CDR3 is TGTGCCAGCAGCCCTTCAGGAGGTGAGACGAGGGGCTACACCTTC. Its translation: CASSPSGGETRGYTF.

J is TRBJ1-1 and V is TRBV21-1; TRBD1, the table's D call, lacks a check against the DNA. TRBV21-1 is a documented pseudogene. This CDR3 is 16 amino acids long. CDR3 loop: CASGPTGAGRNTEAFF. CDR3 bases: TGTGCCAGCGGCCCTACAGGAGCAGGGCGGAACACTGAAGCTTTCTTT.

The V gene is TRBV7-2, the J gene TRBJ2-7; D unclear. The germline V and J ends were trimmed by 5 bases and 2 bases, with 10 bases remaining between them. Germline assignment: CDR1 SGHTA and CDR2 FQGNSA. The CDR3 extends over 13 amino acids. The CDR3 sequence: CASSPRRAYEQYF. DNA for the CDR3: TGTGCCAGCAGCCCCCGGAGAGCCTACGAGCAGTACTTC.

The CDR3 region has the DNA TGTGCCAGCAGTCCGGGACTAGCGGGGACCCTGGGGCAGTTCTTC. The encoded protein is CASSPGLAGTLGQFF. This rearrangement joins TRBV6-5 to TRBJ2-1; 13 positions agree with TRBD2. V dropped 5 bases and J dropped 12; count of bases not matched to a gene: 10. Per the germline V gene, CDR1 is MNHEY and CDR2 is SVGAGI. The CDR3 is 15 residues long.

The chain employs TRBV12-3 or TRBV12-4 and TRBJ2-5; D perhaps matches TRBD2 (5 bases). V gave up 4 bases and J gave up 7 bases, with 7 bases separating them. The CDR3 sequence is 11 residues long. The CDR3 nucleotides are TGTGCCAGCAGTTACCGGGGGACCCAGTACTTC. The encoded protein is CASSYRGTQYF.